This T cell receptor (beta chain) was captured in a study of CD8 T cells in Susac syndrome (dated by TCRdb to between 2017 and 2020). About the investigation overall: The study used repertoire sequencing to test whether antigen drove CD8+ T cell activation and differentiation in Susac syndrome. The clonality of the CD8+ T cell repertoire was compared across about 12 healthy donors, about 14 Susac syndrome patients and under 19 multiple sclerosis patients. Here is what the overall study found, with its caveats: The study acknowledged that relatively few individuals were included in the TCR sequencing and HLA analysis.

RNA was extracted using the RNeasy kit, and about 0.5 to 1 ug of the RNA was reverse transcribed with random hexamers. TCR beta CDR3 regions were amplified with the immunoSEQ multiplex PCR assay covering 54 Vbeta and 13 Jbeta segments. Bias from PCR amplification was corrected by using a synthetic template baseline for primer optimization and for computational correction. The original pipeline was this. Reads were annotated to V, D and J genes per IMGT and analyzed with immunoSEQ Analyzer, keeping only productive sequences. To calculate clonality, Shannon entropy was normalized by log2 of the number of productive unique sequences and then subtracted from one. For each patient and control, public and private clones were evaluated among the 100 most prevalent clones. Susac-specific clones were defined as absent from healthy and MS cohorts, around 980 published viral clones and other ImmuneACCESS disease sequences. Using fastp trimming at Q25 and MiXCR clonotype assembly, TCRdb reanalyzed the public sequencing data and kept in-frame beta chains. All rows with the same CDR3 protein become a single entry with the most common DNA and genes. What appears here as the V and J calls and clone size reflects TCRdb's work, not the paper's. A total of fewer than 250,000 distinct CDR3 sequences appear in this sample, roughly nine tenths of them only once. In total, the top ten clones hold around 0.15% of the sample.

CDR1 GTSNPN and CDR2 SVGIG are derived from the germline V gene (reference sequence). Relative to germline, V is 4 bases shorter and J is 8 bases shorter, with 17 bases between their ends. The CDR3 measures 14 amino acids from cysteine to phenylalanine. CDR3 DNA is the only sequence kept; it has 42 bases, read in frame from the first base. Details on this clonotype: Its antigen is currently not known. The sample holds no much larger clone one base away, and base qualities are not on file.

Peripheral blood CD8+ and CD4+ T cells from healthy donors, Susac syndrome patients and multiple sclerosis patients were profiled by high-throughput TCR beta sequencing. The multiple sclerosis controls were treatment-naive patients who had stable or active relapsing-remitting disease and met the revised McDonald criteria. Bulk CD8+ and CD4+ T cells were purified by magnetic negative isolation, whereas CD8+ TEMRA cells were enriched by FACS. Blood was collected in EDTA tubes and processed within 24 hours, with PBMCs isolated through density gradient centrifugation. PBMCs destined for TCR sequencing were cryopreserved in liquid nitrogen and later thawed in a 37 °C water bath. The sorted or isolated CD4+, CD8+ and CD8+ TEMRA cells had a purity of 90% or higher.

Material for sequencing was CD8+ T cells from PBMCs. This sequence was found in a human donor with multiple sclerosis. This sequence uses TRBV30 and TRBJ1-4, with a tentative D gene TRBD1 over 5 matching bases. The DNA is as follows: TGTGCCTGGACGTCCGGGACGTCGGGAGAAAAACTGTTTTTT. It encodes CAWTSGTSGEKLFF.